One T cell receptor (beta chain) is described in this entry. This clone was seen just once. Its antigen remains undetermined. Base qualities are not at hand, and no much larger clone is one base apart. These data are taken from a study of T cell clones after liver transplantation (dated by TCRdb to between 2018 and 2020). Describing the broader study: The samples were obtained from ITN030ST, a randomized trial that attempted immunosuppression withdrawal within 2 years after liver transplantation. Blood samples were collected pre-transplant, pre-randomization before withdrawal, and post-randomization after either complete withdrawal or failed withdrawal. Tolerance meant complete immunosuppression withdrawal for at least one year without liver enzymes rising beyond twice the upper limit of normal. The studied cohort comprised 8 liver transplant recipients, 3 classified as tolerant and 5 as non-tolerant. As an antigen-independent comparator for donor-reactive sequences, third party-reactive TCRbeta sequences were also identified from pre-transplant MLRs. Donor-reactive T cell clones were identified by TCRbeta sequencing following a pre-transplant mixed lymphocyte reaction and were subsequently tracked in post-transplant blood. No induction therapy was given to the subjects, and standard immunosuppression was administered until randomization at 12-24 months post-transplant. Of the eight recipients, a few were HCV-positive, while the remaining recipients had been transplanted for non-autoimmune, non-viral indications. On the study overall, not on this receptor specifically: In two subjects, low numbers of available donor cells limited the measurable donor-reactive repertoire. Without allograft tissue specimens, donor-reactive T cells may have migrated into the graft rather than being deleted. Because of small, heterogeneous patient numbers and non-standardized post-transplant time points, the conclusions were only preliminary. After accounting for repertoire turnover, donor-reactive detection was significantly reduced in 7 of 8 subjects for CD4 and 8 of 8 for CD8. A significant post-transplant decrease in circulating donor-reactive CD4 TCRbeta sequences was observed in most of the 8 subjects, irrespective of tolerance or HCV status. Donor-reactive sequences declined more than third party-reactive ones, suggesting partial antigen-specific deletion unrelated to withdrawal success.

Using immunoSEQ, frozen genomic DNA was subjected to high-throughput TCRbeta CDR3 sequencing, a process that included PCR amplification, mapping, bias correction and internal controls. In the paper's pipeline: Only productive rearrangements were retained, with each unique TCRbeta sequence defined by its CDR3 nucleotide sequence together with its V and J gene. Donor-reactive sequences required at least 5-fold expansion in CFSE-low cells versus unstimulated pre-transplant cells and at least 0.01% frequency. Per-subject minimum frequency thresholds, based on the lowest-template unstimulated sample, ensured at least 90% detection power. Jensen-Shannon divergence between the top 1000 TCRbeta sequences after and before transplant was used to measure repertoire turnover. Changes in detection of donor-reactive sequences were assessed with two-sided Fisher's exact tests. As stored in TCRdb, this immuneACCESS dataset retains in-frame rearrangements with V and J assigned. A fraction of the clones does not appear; measured against another copy, unresolved V genes explain less than half of the discrepancy, and the remainder lacks a known reason. V and J calls and clone size come straight from that table; D and trimming were deduced from the DNA. Across this sample there are roughly 100,000 clones, with around 84% seen only once. The ten largest clones capture approximately 2.9% of the sample.

Thawed unstimulated PBMCs were stained for CD3, CD4 and CD8 and FACS-sorted into CD3+CD4+ and CD3+CD8+ populations. Each of the 8 studied subjects was randomized to immunosuppression withdrawal. The Qiagen DNeasy Blood and Tissue Kit was used to isolate genomic DNA. The TCR originated in a human patient who received a liver transplant. Following transplantation, part of the T cell population may be supplied by the graft donor rather than the patient. The source was CD4+ T cells from blood, collected 45 to 50 months after liver transplant.

Read as DNA, the sequence is TGTGCCAGTAGTCCCCGCACGGGGGGATACAATGAGCAGTTCTTC. Its amino acids are CASSPRTGGYNEQFF. The rearranged chain carries TRBV19 and TRBJ2-1, with 7 central nucleotides matching TRBD2. Clipping removes 5 bases from V and 4 bases from J, with 8 as the unmatched junction base count. The cysteine opens and the phenylalanine closes a CDR3 of 15 amino acids. Only the CDR3 portion is preserved as DNA: 45 bases, with reading frame beginning at the first base. CDR1 LNHDA and CDR2 SQIVND are derived from the germline V gene (reference sequence).